This TCR beta chain was recorded in a study of blood T cell repertoires in COVID-19. Study at large: PBMCs, B-cell-depleted T cells, or T cells were the source of the cDNA or gDNA that made up the material.

With 2 bases removed from V and 2 bases from J, the gap between germline ends came to 6 bases. From germline, CDR1 is SEHNR and CDR2 FQNEAQ (reference sequence). The CDR3 length is 13 residues. In the authors' methods: Researchers report that nucleated cell counts were estimated from reference gene primer amplification. The repertoire was sequenced with immunoSEQ multiplex PCR; TCRdb's copy has only in-frame clones and lacks some. Clone size and V and J calls were adopted from that table, with D and trimming inferred from the DNA. This table has under 80,000 clones, roughly 86% appearing once. The chain employs TRBV7-9 and TRBJ1-1; no reliable D call. The sequenced material came from peripheral blood. This clonotype was sampled from a man between 65 and 85 years old with acute or convalescent COVID-19. CDR3 amino acids: CASSLYFNTEAFF. CDR3 sequence (DNA): TGTGCCAGCAGCTTATACTTTAACACTGAAGCTTTCTTT.